Detailed here is one T cell receptor (beta chain). This sample was taken from a study of early T cells in non-severe SARS-CoV-2 infection. TCRdb reanalysed the 5' RACE reads using MiXCR and keeps one entry per CDR3 protein. The repertoire holds roughly 60,000 distinct CDR3 sequences, roughly 12% seen once, with less than 3.5% in the top ten. V lost 7 bases and J 1 base, leaving 13 bases between the germline ends. The CDR3 is made up of 14 amino acids. The germline CDR1 and CDR2 sequences are MNHEY and SVGAGI. The chain combines TRBV6-5 with TRBJ1-1; D is possibly TRBD1 (6 bases). This TCR derives from an adult who was a healthcare worker with PCR-confirmed SARS-CoV-2 infection or an uninfected control (not recorded which). Sequencing was performed on whole blood, taken at baseline. CDR3 coding DNA: TGTGCCAGCACCCCCGGGACATCGAACACTGAAGCTTTCTTT. It translates to CASTPGTSNTEAFF.